This T cell receptor (beta chain) was captured in a study of cytomegalovirus exposure and HLA in healthy donors. Germline-derived CDR1 and CDR2 are LNHDA and SQIVND (reference sequence). Losses at the gene ends were 4 bases for V and 5 bases for J; bases not matched to a gene: 10. CDR3 length: 15 amino acids. Vbeta (60) and Jbeta (13) primers were used in the PCR. The table came from immunoSEQ multiplex PCR; TCRdb's copy has only in-frame clones and leaves some out. The sample shows around 300,000 clones, around 65% of them seen only once. Sequencing was carried out using PBMCs. The chain has TRBV19 and TRBJ1-2; TRBD1 aligns across 7 bases. The TCR sequence derives from a female donor in good health and CMV-seronegative. CDR3 nucleotide sequence: TGTGCCAGTAGTAACCGGGACAGCGAAGCTTATGGCTACACCTTC. It translates to CASSNRDSEAYGYTF.